Listed here are 20 T cell receptor beta chains from one sample, sequenced in a study of blood T cell repertoires in COVID-19. The repertoire was sequenced with immunoSEQ multiplex PCR; TCRdb's copy has only in-frame clones and lacks some. Here the sample spans hundreds of thousands of clones, 80% being singletons. The sample was PBMCs or T cells enriched from blood (not recorded which). These receptors came from a man younger than 45 with acute COVID-19.

The J gene is TRBJ2-7, the V gene TRBV5-6, with no clear D. Germline lookup yields CDR1 SGHDT and CDR2 YYEEEE. This CDR3 is built from 14 residues. Between the trimmed V and J ends, which lost 4 bases and 0 bases, there was a span of 11 bases. The CDR3 DNA sequence: TGTGCCAGCAGCCGCGCAACGCTCTCCTACGAGCAGTACTTC. It codes for CASSRATLSYEQYF. The variable domain in full, with the rest retrieved from reference TRBV5-6 and TRBJ2-7, is DAGVTQSPTHLIKTRGQQVTLRCSPKSGHDTVSWYQQALGQGPQFIFQYYEEEERQRGNFPDRFSGHQFPNYSSELNVNALLLGDSALYLCASSRATLSYEQYFGPGTRLTVT.

The genes are TRBV9 and TRBJ2-5, with 11 bases lining up with TRBD1. CDR1 and CDR2 from the germline V gene are SGDLS and YYNGEE. The CDR3 covers 15 residues. J lost 9 bases, V lost 4 bases, and 11 bases had no gene match. CDR3 nucleotide sequence: TGTGCCAGCAGCCAGGGGACAGGGGGATCCGTGGCCCAGTACTTC. Residues: CASSQGTGGSVAQYF. The full variable domain, its missing parts supplied by reference TRBV9 and TRBJ2-5, is DSGVTQTPKHLITATGQRVTLRCSPRSGDLSVYWYQQSLDQGLQFLIQYYNGEERAKGNILERFSAQQFPDLHSELNLSSLELGDSALYFCASSQGTGGSVAQYFGPGTRLLVL.

The sample holds one count of this clone. V usage is TRBV13 and J usage is TRBJ1-3; D unclear. The CDR3 is 15 residues long. Trimming took off 5 bases at V and 4 bases at J, with 15 bases between the two ends. From germline, CDR1 is PRHDT and CDR2 FYEKMQ (reference sequence). The CDR3 sequence: CASSTDRFAGNTIYF. The DNA for the CDR3 is TGTGCCAGCAGCACAGACCGGTTTGCCGGAAACACCATATATTTT.

The V gene is TRBV2, the J gene TRBJ1-4; D may be TRBD1 (6 bases). The CDR3 has 15 amino acids. Germline CDR1 reads SNHLY; CDR2 reads FYNNEI. Trimming removed 6 bases from V and 6 bases from J, with 17 bases in between. The CDR3 coding sequence is TGTGCCAGCAGGACAAACAGGGTTGAAGATGAAAAACTGTTTTTT. Protein sequence: CASRTNRVEDEKLFF.

The CDR3 reads CASSLGQFISGANVLTF. Written as DNA, the CDR3 is TGTGCCAGCAGCTTGGGACAGTTTATTTCTGGGGCCAACGTCCTGACTTTC. The V call is TRBV7-9, the J call TRBJ2-6; the match to TRBD1 covers 7 bases. The CDR3 consists of 17 residues. Germline V gene data show CDR1 as SEHNR and CDR2 as FQNEAQ (reference sequence). Losses at the gene ends were 3 bases for V and 1 base for J; bases not matched to a gene: 6.

V is TRBV13 and J is TRBJ2-7, with 9 bases matching TRBD2. Germline CDR1 PRHDT, CDR2 FYEKMQ (reference sequence). Unmatched junction bases numbered 8, after V lost 0 bases and J lost 2 bases. The CDR3 totals 17 residues. The CDR3 reads CASSLGGASGIPYEQYF. DNA of the CDR3: TGTGCCAGCAGCTTAGGAGGAGCTAGCGGGATACCCTACGAGCAGTACTTC.

The genes are TRBV21-1 and TRBJ2-5; the table's D call, TRBD1, has no DNA check behind it. TRBV21-1 is deemed a pseudogene. There are 16 residues in the CDR3. Here the CDR3 DNA reads TGTGCCAGCAGCAGCCGGGACAGGGAATTGGGAGAGACCCAGTACTTC. Amino acid sequence: CASSSRDRELGETQYF.

This chain uses TRBV5-1 with TRBJ1-4; D is unresolved. Germline V gene sequence: CDR1 SGHRS, CDR2 YFSETQ. The CDR3 is 15 amino acids. The germline V and J ends were trimmed by 4 bases and 0 bases, with 10 bases remaining between them. CDR3 amino acids: CASSTGTATNEKLFF. In nucleotides, the CDR3 is TGCGCCAGCAGCACTGGTACTGCAACTAATGAAAAACTGTTTTTT.

This chain joins TRBV6-5 and TRBJ1-3; TRBD1 matches at 8 bases. V trimming: 2 bases; J trimming: 2 bases; junction bases outside the gene matches: 5. Germline lookup yields CDR1 MNHEY and CDR2 SVGAGI. This CDR3 has 16 residues. The CDR3 DNA reads as TGTGCCAGCAGTTACACAGGGGGTACGCCTGGAAACACCATATATTTT. It translates to CASSYTGGTPGNTIYF.

The chain uses TRBV4-1 and TRBJ1-3; D gene uncertain. The CDR3 length is 17 residues. Per the germline V gene, CDR1 is MGHRA and CDR2 is YSYEKL. Trimming took 0 bases from V and 3 from J, leaving 15 bases between them. The CDR3 loop is CASSQDRSWRIGNTIYF. In DNA form, the CDR3 reads TGCGCCAGCAGCCAAGATAGATCATGGCGGATTGGAAACACCATATATTTT.

The chain links TRBV7-3 to TRBJ2-1; 7 positions match TRBD1. Germline V lookup: CDR1 SGHTA, CDR2 FQGTGA. The length of the CDR3 is 15 residues. The J segment lost 11 bases and the V segment lost 5 bases, leaving 15 bases of the junction unmatched. CDR3 loop: CASSPTLETGTKQFF. CDR3 sequence (DNA): TGTGCCAGCAGCCCCACTCTAGAGACAGGGACAAAGCAGTTCTTC.

The V and J genes are TRBV9 and TRBJ1-6; TRBD1 might be the D (5 bases). CDR1 SGDLS and CDR2 YYNGEE come from the germline V gene. This CDR3 is built from 13 residues. Trimming left V 0 bases short and J 10 bases short, with 8 bases between. The CDR3: CASSVAGESPLHF. The CDR3 DNA reads as TGTGCCAGCAGCGTAGCGGGGGAATCACCCCTCCACTTT.

This sequence joins TRBV5-4 and TRBJ2-2, with TRBD1 identical over 10 bases. There are 15 residues in the CDR3. Germline values: CDR1 SGHNT, CDR2 YYREEE (reference sequence). V lost 5 bases to trimming and J lost 3 bases; unmatched junction nucleotides: 4. The CDR3 DNA sequence: TGTGCCAGCAGGTCGACAGGGGGCGACACCGGGGAGCTGTTTTTT. Translation: CASRSTGGDTGELFF.

The chain combines TRBV2 with TRBJ1-3; D might be TRBD1 (5 bases). The CDR3 sequence is 15 residues long. Germline CDR1 SNHLY, CDR2 FYNNEI. Trimming removed 5 bases from V and 2 bases from J, with 13 bases in between. CDR3 amino acids: CASSSQGLTGNTIYF. Here the CDR3 DNA reads TGTGCCAGCAGTTCTCAGGGTTTGACTGGAAACACCATATATTTT.

The V gene is TRBV2, the J gene TRBJ1-6; 9 bases line up with TRBD1. Germline V gene sequence: CDR1 SNHLY, CDR2 FYNNEI. J lost 4 bases, V lost 6 bases, and 7 bases had no gene match. The CDR3 is 16 amino acids. CDR3 sequence (DNA): TGTGCCAGCAGGACGGGACAGGGAGGATATAATTCACCCCTCCACTTT. This codes for CASRTGQGGYNSPLHF.

V is TRBV3-1 (or the pseudogene TRBV3-2) and J is TRBJ2-7, with 9 nucleotides matching TRBD1. This CDR3 comprises 16 residues. CDR1 is LGHDT, CDR2 YNNKEL, per germline (reference sequence). J gave up 5 bases and V 4 bases, and 12 bases lay outside the gene matches. The CDR3 sequence is CASSRNAGTGKNEQYF. For the CDR3, the DNA is TGTGCCAGCAGCCGTAACGCCGGGACAGGGAAGAACGAGCAGTACTTC.

At least ten counts were recorded for this clone. The rearrangement links TRBV5-6 to TRBJ1-2; D not resolved. V was cut by 1 base and J by 3 bases, with 7 bases left in between. The CDR3 consists of 13 residues. CDR1 is SGHDT, CDR2 YYEEEE, per germline. The CDR3 DNA sequence: TGTGCCAGCAGCTTGCCAGGTGACTATGGCTACACCTTC. Translated, it gives CASSLPGDYGYTF.

This clone was detected once. The V and J genes are TRBV9 and TRBJ2-2; no firm D call. Germline V CDR1 and CDR2: SGDLS, YYNGEE. The CDR3 runs 17 residues. V was cut by 4 bases and J by 8 bases, with 24 bases left in between. CDR3 loop: CASSSSSGGINLGELFF. CDR3 in DNA: TGTGCCAGCAGCTCCTCGAGTGGTGGTATTAATCTGGGGGAGCTGTTTTTT.

This clone was seen a handful of times. The chain couples TRBV11-2 to TRBJ1-3; D is unresolved. The germline CDR1 and CDR2 sequences are SGHAT and FQNNGV. The CDR3 covers 13 residues. V was shortened by 0 bases and J by 11 bases, with 11 bases between the two germline ends. The CDR3 DNA reads TGTGCCAGCAGCTTAGATGGAGCATTACCCATATATTTT. Translating gives CASSLDGALPIYF.

This chain links TRBV10-1 with TRBJ2-1; D is undetermined. V shed 5 bases and J shed 9 bases, with 14 bases lying between them. Germline V lookup: CDR1 WNHNN, CDR2 SYGVQD (reference sequence). The CDR3 is made up of 13 amino acids. The CDR3 DNA is TGCGCCAGCAGTTCTTCCCTCGGCGGTGAGCAGTTCTTC. Protein product: CASSSSLGGEQFF.